This TCR beta chain was obtained from a study of Ad26.COV2.S vaccination and SARS-CoV-2 variants (dated by TCRdb to 2020 to 2023). Regarding the study in general: Sequencing of the TCRbeta repertoire served to evaluate the specificity and breadth of SARS-CoV-2-reactive T cell receptors following Ad26.COV2.S vaccination. The TCR-sequenced set comprised around 32 samples: approximately 19 Ad26.COV2.S vaccine recipients, 5 placebo recipients and 8 SARS-CoV-2 convalescent individuals. On the study overall, not on this receptor specifically: Higher spike-specific TCR breadth was observed in Ad26.COV2.S recipients than in placebo recipients (P = 0.0014). Comparable non-spike TCR breadth was observed between vaccine and placebo recipients, consistent with only spike being contained in the vaccine. After vaccination, substantial breadth of spike-specific CD8+ and CD4+ T cell responses was reported. The authors noted that total T cell responses may have been underestimated by the TCR breadth and depth analyses.

This specimen's time point label, per the study, means: individuals recovered from natural SARS-CoV-2 infection. The immunoSEQ Assay was the method used to sequence TCRbeta CDR3 regions. After extraction, genomic DNA underwent amplification by bias-controlled multiplex PCR, followed by high-throughput sequencing. Turning to the authors' computational methods: To quantify the absolute abundance of every unique TCRbeta CDR3 region, sequences were collapsed and filtered. T cell fraction was estimated by normalizing TCRbeta template counts to usable DNA, which was measured by amplifying reference genes present in all nucleated cells. Repertoire TCRs were annotated as SARS-CoV-2-specific by exact matching of V gene, CDR3 amino acid sequence and J gene to a known reactive TCR set. The reference SARS-CoV-2 TCR set came from MIRA and was filtered for enrichment in COVID-19-positive ImmuneCODE repertoires, removing public or cross-reactive TCRs. Using the MIRA antigens, annotated TCRs were further analysed by specific ORF or by position within an ORF. Breadth was defined as annotated unique rearrangements over total unique productive rearrangements; depth was the summed frequency of those rearrangements. Two-sided Wilcoxon rank-sum tests were applied when comparing TCR breadth between groups. TCRdb provides this immuneACCESS table in a form limited to in-frame rearrangements. Some clones are lacking; in checked studies, under half of them reflect an unresolved V gene, and why the rest are absent is not known. D and trimming come from the DNA, and the V and J calls and clone size come from that table. This sample lists around 170,000 clones; around 88% were detected once. About 5.5% of the sample is taken by the ten largest.

Worth noting for this clone: Its antigen remains unidentified. Base qualities are missing; no much larger clone stands one base away.

The sample was peripheral blood, taken after recovery from COVID-19. The clonotype was recovered from a human donor who had recovered from COVID-19.

Here the CDR3 is given as CASGTGDSYGYTF. The DNA reads as follows: TGTGCCAGCGGGACAGGGGACAGCTATGGCTACACCTTC. The rearranged segments are TRBV5-8 and TRBJ1-2; the central 10 bases match TRBD1. The germline V and J ends show losses of 7 bases and 4 bases respectively, and no gene match explains 4 bases of the junction. Counted from cysteine to phenylalanine, this CDR3 has 13 amino acids. Only the CDR3 DNA is retained, 39 bases long and in frame from the first base. The germline V gene specifies SGHTS as CDR1 and YDEGEE as CDR2.